This T cell receptor (beta chain) was identified in a study of molecular identifiers for immune sequencing clone quantification. Sorting recovered naive CD8 T cells on a CD8+CD4-CCR7+CD45RA+ profile. The authors built bulk TCR libraries by previously described methods with listed TCR primers. Using its own MiXCR run on the PCR reads, TCRdb lists one record per CDR3 protein. Among approximately 97,000 distinct CDR3 sequences listed, 24% were seen once. The table lists this clonotype with many counts. This receptor was taken from a human donor in good health. Some libraries in this study had Jurkat cell RNA spiked in. Specimen: naive CD8+ T cells from blood, with Jurkat cell RNA spiked in. Sample subset: FACS-sorted CD8+CD4-CCR7+CD45RA+ naive T cells.

The CDR3 loop is CASSQTGTSGSEQYF. The CDR3 nucleotides are TGCGCCAGCAGCCAGACCGGGACTAGCGGGAGCGAGCAGTACTTC. The chain links TRBV4-1 to TRBJ2-7; the match to TRBD2 covers 14 bases. CDR3 length equals 15 residues. V shed 3 bases and J 6 bases; nucleotides not matched to a gene: 4. Germline lookup yields CDR1 MGHRA and CDR2 YSYEKL.